Listed here are 30 T cell receptor beta chains from one sample, sequenced in a study of cytomegalovirus exposure and HLA in healthy donors. The PCR contained 60 Vbeta and 13 Jbeta primers. Repertoires were generated with immunoSEQ multiplex PCR, while TCRdb's copy carries only in-frame clones and drops some. The data show about 200,000 clones, roughly four fifths seen once. The specimen was PBMCs. These receptors came from a woman in her forties or fifties in good health and CMV-seropositive.

The genes are TRBV20-1 and TRBJ2-3; D gene uncertain. Trimming pared 6 bases from V and 2 bases from J, leaving 3 bases between. The CDR3 loop spans 10 amino acids. Per the germline V gene, CDR1 is DFQATT and CDR2 is SNEGSKA (reference sequence). This chain's CDR3 is CSALTDTQYF. The DNA for the CDR3 is TGCAGTGCACTCACAGATACGCAGTATTTT.

V is TRBV2 and J is TRBJ2-7; D might be TRBD2 (5 bases). Germline V CDR1 and CDR2: SNHLY, FYNNEI. The germline V and J ends were trimmed by 3 bases and 1 base, with 13 bases remaining between them. The CDR3 spans 15 residues. The DNA for the CDR3 is TGTGCCAGCAGTGAGGAGGCAGGATCTTCCTACGAGCAGTACTTC. Residues: CASSEEAGSSYEQYF.

Here the CDR3 reads CASTSQPQHF. In DNA form, the CDR3 reads TGTGCCAGCACGAGTCAGCCCCAGCATTTT. The genes are TRBV5-8 and TRBJ1-5, with D hard to call. This CDR3 contains 10 residues. The V end was cut by 6 bases, the J end by 6 bases, with 4 bases between. Looked up from germline, CDR1 is SGHTS and CDR2 is YDEGEE.

Note on this clone: At one of its ends the junction is not consistent with the germline gene, which may arise from a read error. The V gene is TRBV7-9, the J gene TRBJ1-1, with TRBD1 identical over 7 bases. This CDR3 has 14 amino acids. Germline V CDR1 and CDR2: SEHNR, FQNEAQ (reference sequence). The CDR3 protein is CSSSFPQGELEAFF. The CDR3, as DNA: TGTTCCAGCAGCTTTCCCCAGGGGGAGCTTGAAGCTTTCTTT.

The chain is built from TRBV5-1 and TRBJ2-5, with TRBD1 matching 7 bases. V dropped 2 bases and J dropped 1; count of bases not matched to a gene: 2. In germline, CDR1 is SGHRS, CDR2 YFSETQ. This CDR3 spans 14 amino acids. The CDR3 coding sequence is TGCGCCAGCAGCTTCTCAGGGGGCCAAGAGACCCAGTACTTC. Translated, it gives CASSFSGGQETQYF.

V is TRBV28 and J is TRBJ1-3; TRBD1 agrees at 7 bases. Germline values: CDR1 MDHEN, CDR2 SYDVKM. The CDR3 is 16 residues long. J was trimmed by 0 bases and V by 8 bases; bases with no gene match: 10. CDR3 region: CASRDSRTISGNTIYF. DNA for the CDR3: TGTGCCAGCCGGGACAGCCGGACCATCTCTGGAAACACCATATATTTT.

The chain joins TRBV7-2 to TRBJ1-6, with TRBD1 as a possible D gene (5 bases). In germline, CDR1 is SGHTA, CDR2 FQGNSA. This CDR3 spans 15 amino acids. The ends were cut back, 3 bases at V and 7 bases at J, with 13 bases in the middle. CDR3 bases: TGTGCCAGCAGCTTCCTAGCCGGGGGAAATTCACCCCTCCACTTT. Translating gives CASSFLAGGNSPLHF.

CDR3 region: CASSPTGDQETQYF. The CDR3 DNA sequence: TGCGCCAGCAGCCCAACAGGGGACCAAGAGACCCAGTACTTC. J is TRBJ2-5 and V is TRBV5-1, with 7 bases lining up with TRBD1. The CDR3 sequence is 14 residues long. The germline gives CDR1 SGHRS, CDR2 YFSETQ. Trimming cost V 4 bases and J 0 bases; bases outside gene matches: 3.

CDR3 sequence: CASSNQGPYGYTF. For the CDR3, the DNA is TGTGCCAGCAGCAATCAGGGCCCCTATGGCTACACCTTC. The chain carries TRBV27 and TRBJ1-2; possibly TRBD1 for D (5 bases). Germline V gene sequence: CDR1 MNHEY, CDR2 SMNVEV (reference sequence). The CDR3 is made up of 13 amino acids. Trimming removed 6 bases from V and 4 bases from J, with 12 bases in between.

V usage is TRBV6-5 and J usage is TRBJ1-4, with 9 nucleotides matching TRBD1. CDR1 is MNHEY, CDR2 SVGAGI, per germline. This CDR3 is built from 15 residues. The junction had 3 bases not matched to a gene; V was cut back by 0 bases and J by 7 bases. The CDR3 spells CASSYSTGGSEKLFF. The DNA for the CDR3 is TGTGCCAGCAGTTACTCGACAGGGGGGAGTGAAAAACTGTTTTTT.

The chain links TRBV10-3 to TRBJ1-2; 10 bases are shared with TRBD1. The CDR3 has 14 amino acids. V lost 6 bases to trimming and J lost 4 bases; unmatched junction nucleotides: 5. Germline CDR1 reads ENHRY; CDR2 reads SYGVKD. The CDR3 region has the DNA TGTGCCATCAGCCCGACAGGGGGCAGCTATGGCTACACCTTC. Protein: CAISPTGGSYGYTF.

This chain links TRBV4-2 with TRBJ2-2; maybe TRBD1 (5 bases). The CDR3 is 17 amino acids. The germline V gene encodes CDR1 LGHNA and CDR2 YNFKEQ. V gave up 0 bases and J gave up 5 bases, with 16 bases separating them. The CDR3 coding sequence is TGTGCCAGCAGCCAAGATATGGCAGGGTATTCAACCGGGGAGCTGTTTTTT. Its protein product is CASSQDMAGYSTGELFF.

CDR3 loop: CATAGGNSNQPQHF. CDR3 bases: TGTGCCACCGCCGGGGGGAATAGCAATCAGCCCCAGCATTTT. The chain combines TRBV10-3 with TRBJ1-5; possible D gene TRBD1, 5 bases. The V gene's germline CDR1 is ENHRY and CDR2 SYGVKD. This CDR3 contains 14 residues. V was shortened by 10 bases and J by 0 bases, with 13 bases between the two germline ends.

The chain employs TRBV6-1 and TRBJ1-1, with TRBD1 matching 7 bases. The CDR3 sequence is 13 residues long. With V trimmed by 8 bases and J by 1 base, 4 bases remained unmatched. CDR1 is MNHNS, CDR2 SASEGT, per germline. This chain's CDR3 is CASGHRGNTEAFF. CDR3 DNA sequence: TGTGCCAGCGGACACAGGGGGAACACTGAAGCTTTCTTT.

This clone has a single count. The V and J genes are TRBV28 and TRBJ2-1; D is perhaps TRBD2 (5 bases). The germline CDR1 and CDR2 sequences are MDHEN and SYDVKM. With 7 bases removed from V and 8 bases from J, the gap between germline ends came to 18 bases. The length of the CDR3 is 14 residues. This chain's CDR3 is CASTEVGVVYEQFF. The CDR3 coding sequence is TGTGCCAGCACAGAGGTGGGAGTAGTATATGAGCAGTTCTTC.

The rearrangement joins TRBV7-7 to TRBJ2-5, with 9 bases aligning to TRBD2. This CDR3 is built from 18 residues. The trim removed 7 bases at V and 7 bases at J, leaving 22 bases unmatched. Germline assignment: CDR1 SSHAT and CDR2 FNYEAQ (reference sequence). The DNA of the CDR3 is TGTGCCAGCACCCGACCTGTTCGGCTTCCGGGACTAGCTTGGACCCAGTACTTC. As protein: CASTRPVRLPGLAWTQYF.

This clone was counted between two and nine times. The chain carries TRBV7-8 and TRBJ2-7; TRBD2 agrees at 8 bases. The V segment lost 4 bases and the J segment 6 bases; nucleotides outside the gene matches: 11. The CDR3 runs 15 residues. The germline gives CDR1 SGHVS, CDR2 FQNEAQ. CDR3 residues: CASSYPRLAGGEQYF. The CDR3 coding sequence is TGTGCCAGCAGCTACCCAAGGCTAGCGGGCGGCGAGCAGTACTTC.

For this clone: Mismatch with germline at one junction end may stem from a read error. The genes are TRBV7-9 and TRBJ2-1; 9 positions agree with TRBD2. The CDR3 has 16 residues. The germline V gene encodes CDR1 SEHNR and CDR2 FQNEAQ (reference sequence). The CDR3 DNA follows: TGTTCCAGCAGCTTAGCAAGGGCTAGCGGGAACAATGAGCAGTTCTTC. This translates into CSSSLARASGNNEQFF.

The chain links TRBV4-1 to TRBJ2-7, with D perhaps TRBD2 (6 bases). The CDR3 extends over 15 amino acids. Trimming took 0 bases from V and 5 from J, leaving 14 bases between them. CDR1 and CDR2 from the germline V gene are MGHRA and YSYEKL. CDR3 in amino acids: CASSQDMRDLNEQYF. The CDR3 nucleotides read TGCGCCAGCAGCCAAGATATGCGGGATCTCAACGAGCAGTACTTC.

The genes are TRBV5-1 and TRBJ2-7; 12 nucleotides agree with TRBD2. Germline-derived CDR1 and CDR2 are SGHRS and YFSETQ. The junction had 10 bases not matched to a gene; V was cut back by 4 bases and J by 2 bases. This CDR3 has 17 residues. The CDR3 spells CASSARLAGAFAYEQYF. The CDR3 DNA reads TGCGCCAGCAGCGCCAGACTAGCGGGAGCTTTTGCCTACGAGCAGTACTTC.

This chain uses TRBV5-6 with TRBJ2-7; D is perhaps TRBD2 (5 bases). V was cut by 3 bases and J by 5 bases, with 12 bases left in between. This CDR3 has 13 residues. Germline loops: CDR1 SGHDT, CDR2 YYEEEE. The CDR3 protein is CASSSTGLNEQYF. The CDR3 DNA reads as TGTGCCAGCAGCTCTACGGGGTTGAACGAGCAGTACTTC.

A few counts support this clone. V is TRBV6-1 and J is TRBJ1-5; D unclear. Deletions cut 4 bases from V and 3 bases from J, with 13 bases between. The CDR3 covers 15 residues. The germline V gene encodes CDR1 MNHNS and CDR2 SASEGT. CDR3 sequence reads: CASSGLGQFNQPQHF. DNA for the CDR3: TGTGCCAGCAGTGGTCTTGGGCAGTTCAATCAGCCCCAGCATTTT.

The chain joins TRBV29-1 to TRBJ1-1; D not certain. V gave up 6 bases and J gave up 7 bases, with 15 bases separating them. The CDR3 consists of 12 residues. Germline assignment: CDR1 SQVTM and CDR2 ANQGSEA. Written as DNA, the CDR3 is TGCAGCGTGGCATGGGTCCTAGATGAAGCTTTCTTT. Translation gives CSVAWVLDEAFF.

The chain uses TRBV7-9 and TRBJ2-7; the D gene is possibly TRBD1 (6 bases). The CDR3 length is 11 residues. Germline V gives CDR1 SEHNR, CDR2 FQNEAQ (reference sequence). Trimming removed 8 bases from V and 3 bases from J, with 8 bases in between. The CDR3 DNA sequence: TGTGCCAGCGGGACAATCTACGAGCAGTACTTC. As protein: CASGTIYEQYF. The complete variable domain, with remaining parts taken from reference TRBV7-9 and TRBJ2-7, reads DTGVSQNPRHKITKRGQNVTFRCDPISEHNRLYWYRQTLGQGPEFLTYFQNEAQLEKSRLLSDRFSAERPKGSFSTLEIQRTEQGDSAMYLCASGTIYEQYFGPGTRLTVT.

The J gene is TRBJ2-7, the V gene TRBV5-8, with a weak D call TRBD1 (6 bases). Germline assignment: CDR1 SGHTS and CDR2 YDEGEE. This CDR3 contains 15 residues. V lost 5 bases and J lost 5, with 20 bases in between. The CDR3 spells CASSRTQGGHNEQYF. The CDR3 bases are TGTGCCAGCAGTAGGACCCAAGGGGGACACAACGAGCAGTACTTC.

The chain uses TRBV7-8 and TRBJ2-4; 7 bases align to TRBD1. There are 19 residues in the CDR3. CDR1 and CDR2 from the germline V gene are SGHVS and FQNEAQ. The V gene end was trimmed by 0 bases and the J gene end by 0 bases; junction bases not matched to a gene: 11. The CDR3 DNA sequence: TGTGCCAGCAGCTTAGCCATACGGACAGGACCCTTAGCCAAAAACATTCAGTACTTC. Protein: CASSLAIRTGPLAKNIQYF.

This clone was found once. The rearrangement links TRBV28 to TRBJ2-1; TRBD2 agrees at 12 bases. V dropped 3 bases and J dropped 6; count of bases not matched to a gene: 3. Germline values: CDR1 MDHEN, CDR2 SYDVKM. The CDR3 covers 15 residues. This CDR3 is CASSFLAGGPNEQFF. The CDR3 nucleotides read TGTGCCAGCAGTTTCCTAGCGGGGGGGCCCAATGAGCAGTTCTTC.

The chain is built from TRBV10-3 and TRBJ2-5; 8 bases fit TRBD1. Looked up from germline, CDR1 is ENHRY and CDR2 is SYGVKD. The J segment lost 1 base and the V segment lost 5 bases, leaving 3 bases of the junction unmatched. The CDR3 loop spans 14 amino acids. The CDR3 DNA reads as TGTGCCATCAGTACCGGGACAGGCCAAGAGACCCAGTACTTC. Translation gives CAISTGTGQETQYF.

The chain employs TRBV9 and TRBJ1-2, with 8 bases lining up with TRBD1. The germline CDR1 and CDR2 sequences are SGDLS and YYNGEE. This CDR3 is built from 15 residues. The trim removed 0 bases at V and 7 bases at J, leaving 8 bases unmatched. The CDR3 sequence is CASSVEAGGTGGYTF. CDR3 nucleotide sequence: TGTGCCAGCAGCGTAGAGGCAGGGGGCACGGGTGGCTACACCTTC.

The chain employs TRBV7-9 and TRBJ1-6, with 7 bases lining up with TRBD1. V was pared by 1 base and J by 7 bases, with 4 bases of the junction left unmatched. This CDR3 is 15 amino acids long. Germline V gene data show CDR1 as SEHNR and CDR2 as FQNEAQ (reference sequence). The CDR3 DNA is TGTGCCAGCAGCTTAGTCCCGGGACAGAATTCACCCCTCCACTTT. Its translation: CASSLVPGQNSPLHF.